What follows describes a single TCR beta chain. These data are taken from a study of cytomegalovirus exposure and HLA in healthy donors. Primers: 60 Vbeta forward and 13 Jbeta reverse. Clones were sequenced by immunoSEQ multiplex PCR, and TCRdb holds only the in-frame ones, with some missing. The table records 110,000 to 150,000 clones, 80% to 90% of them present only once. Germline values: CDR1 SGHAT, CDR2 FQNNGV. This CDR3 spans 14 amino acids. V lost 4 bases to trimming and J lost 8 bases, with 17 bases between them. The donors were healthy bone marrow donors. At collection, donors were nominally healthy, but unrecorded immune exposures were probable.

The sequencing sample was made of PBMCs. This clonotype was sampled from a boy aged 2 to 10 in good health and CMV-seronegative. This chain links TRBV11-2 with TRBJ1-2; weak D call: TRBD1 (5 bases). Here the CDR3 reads CASSSSQGGRGYTF. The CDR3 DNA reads TGTGCCAGCAGCTCGTCTCAGGGAGGGAGAGGCTACACCTTC. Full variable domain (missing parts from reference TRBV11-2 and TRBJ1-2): EAGVAQSPRYKIIEKRQSVAFWCNPISGHATLYWYQQILGQGPKLLIQFQNNGVVDDSQLPKDRFSAERLKGVDSTLKIQPAKLEDSAVYLCASSSSQGGRGYTFGSGTRLTVV.